This T cell receptor (beta chain) is from a study of shared clonotypes between healthy human individuals. Data came from immunoSEQ multiplex PCR; TCRdb stores just in-frame clones and leaves some out. The top ten hold about 1.5% of the sample, which has 950,000 to 1,100,000 clones, approximately 68% seen once. Germline V lookup: CDR1 MGHDK, CDR2 SYGVNS. This CDR3 is 14 amino acids long. Germline trimming cut 5 bases from V and 7 bases from J; bases unmatched to any gene: 6. The sequence came from a man aged 18 to 30 in good health. The sample comprised memory CD4+ T cells sorted from blood. Subset: CD45RA-negative fraction. This chain links TRBV25-1 with TRBJ2-1, with 9 positions matching TRBD2. CDR3 bases: TGTGCCAGCAGTCCTAGCGGGATGGGGAATGAGCAGTTCTTC. Protein: CASSPSGMGNEQFF.